The present T cell receptor beta chain was sequenced within a study of regulatory T cells in long-lasting Graves disease. Findings of the study overall: The study examined only peripheral blood, not thyroid tissue.

CDR3 length: 13 residues. The V gene lost 0 bases and the J gene lost 5 bases, with 7 bases spanning the gap. Germline V gives CDR1 SEHNR, CDR2 FQNEAQ (reference sequence). According to the study, TCR beta libraries were built with iRepertoire HTBI primers and CDR3-region Arm-PCR. TCRdb itself ran the multiplex PCR reads through MiXCR, one entry per CDR3 protein. The top ten clones hold about 9.1% of a sample with 450,000 to 600,000 distinct CDR3 sequences, around an eighth of them seen once. The time point is: newly diagnosed GD, antithyroid drugs for less than 3 months. PBMCs were the source of the RNA used for TCR sequencing. There are many counts of this clonotype. Its target is not known. These data also formed part of another study, on T cells in Graves' hyperthyroidism and ophthalmopathy. In that study: Those patients with uncontrolled infection, other autoimmune disease, pregnancy or lactation were excluded.

V usage is TRBV7-9 and J usage is TRBJ2-5; TRBD2 is a possible D gene (5 bases). Specimen: peripheral blood mononuclear cells (PBMCs), collected at new diagnosis, from a patient treated with antithyroid drugs. The clonotype originates from a young man with Graves disease. CDR3 loop: CASSLAGDETQYF. The DNA for the CDR3 is TGTGCCAGCAGCTTAGCCGGGGATGAGACCCAGTACTTC. The full variable domain, in which reference TRBV7-9 and TRBJ2-5 provide the parts outside the CDR3, is DTGVSQNPRHKITKRGQNVTFRCDPISEHNRLYWYRQTLGQGPEFLTYFQNEAQLEKSRLLSDRFSAERPKGSFSTLEIQRTEQGDSAMYLCASSLAGDETQYFGPGTRLLVL.